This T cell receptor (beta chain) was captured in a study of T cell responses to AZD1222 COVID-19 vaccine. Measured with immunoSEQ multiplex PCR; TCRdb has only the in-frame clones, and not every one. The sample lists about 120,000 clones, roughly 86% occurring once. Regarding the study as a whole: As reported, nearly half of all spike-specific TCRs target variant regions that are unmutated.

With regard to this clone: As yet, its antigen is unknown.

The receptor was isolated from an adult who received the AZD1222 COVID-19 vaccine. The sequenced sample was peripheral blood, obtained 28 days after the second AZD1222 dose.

This chain's CDR3 is CASSSEYEQYF. The CDR3 nucleotides read TGCGCCAGCAGCTCTGAGTACGAGCAGTACTTC. The V gene is TRBV5-1, the J gene TRBJ2-7, with no clear D. Germline CDR1 is SGHRS and CDR2 is YFSETQ. The CDR3 totals 11 residues. Deletions cut 3 bases from V and 4 bases from J, with 5 bases between.